Only a few counts were recorded for the clone carrying this TCR beta chain. As yet, its antigen is unknown. The sample belongs to a study of vaccination effects on CD4 cells after COVID-19. Clones were read by immunoSEQ multiplex PCR, and TCRdb kept only the in-frame ones, dropping some. Of around 33,000 clones in the sample, roughly 82% were seen once. Trimming took off 6 bases at V and 0 bases at J, with 3 bases between the two ends. Germline values: CDR1 MDHEN, CDR2 SYDVKM. The CDR3 extends over 12 amino acids. In the ViraFEST assay, antigen-specific CD4+ clonotypes were identified by expansion after peptide-pool stimulation. Subsequent to a culture period of about ten days, CD4+ T cells were isolated. Participants received two doses of either the BNT162b2 or mRNA-1273 vaccine.

The chain joins TRBV28 to TRBJ1-5; D unclear. The sample was CD4+ T cells from PBMCs cultured with HCoV-NL63 spike peptides, taken after COVID-19 vaccination. This clonotype originated in a human donor who received a COVID-19 vaccine. Some clones in this sample may be carry-over from other donors' samples. CDR3 in DNA: TGTGCCAGCAGGAATAGCAATCAGCCCCAGCATTTT. This sequence encodes CASRNSNQPQHF. Filled out from reference TRBV28 and TRBJ1-5, the complete variable domain reads DVKVTQSSRYLVKRTGEKVFLECVQDMDHENMFWYRQDPGLGLRLIYFSYDVKMKEKGDIPEGYSVSREKKERFSLILESASTNQTSMYLCASRNSNQPQHFGDGTRLSIL.